This T cell receptor (beta chain) is from a study of siplizumab effects on memory and regulatory T cells. Study observations and caveats: Suppressive function of proliferating Tregs from siplizumab cultures was not confirmed. Proliferating clones, CD4+ or CD8+, lacked an assignable naive or memory phenotype in roughly 80-97% of cases.

V lost 0 bases and J 6 bases, leaving 21 bases between the germline ends. CDR1 and CDR2 (germline): LNHNV, YYDKDF (reference sequence). The CDR3 covers 19 residues. About 9.8 x 10^4 TCR templates per sample were sequenced. The repertoire was sequenced with immunoSEQ multiplex PCR; TCRdb's copy has only in-frame clones and lacks some. The data contain about 40,000 clones, roughly 90% of them singletons. As regards this clone: Its antigen is currently unknown.

This receptor was identified in a human donor in good health. The sample consisted of naive CD4+ T cells sorted from blood. The genes are TRBV15 and TRBJ1-6; TRBD1 might be the D (5 bases). CDR3 sequence: CATSRDLVGRGTTNSPLHF. CDR3 nucleotides: TGTGCCACCAGCAGAGATCTAGTGGGGAGAGGGACGACTAATTCACCCCTCCACTTT.